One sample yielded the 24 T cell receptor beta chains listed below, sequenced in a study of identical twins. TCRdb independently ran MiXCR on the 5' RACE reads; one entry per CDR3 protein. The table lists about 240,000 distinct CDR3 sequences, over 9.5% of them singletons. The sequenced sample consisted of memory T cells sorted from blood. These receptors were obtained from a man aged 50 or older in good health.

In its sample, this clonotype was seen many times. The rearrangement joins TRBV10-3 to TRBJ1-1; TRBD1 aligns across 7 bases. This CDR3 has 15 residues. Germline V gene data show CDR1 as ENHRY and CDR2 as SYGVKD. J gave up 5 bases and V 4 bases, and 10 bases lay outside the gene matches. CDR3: CAISARTGEGTEAFF. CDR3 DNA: TGTGCCATCAGTGCCAGAACAGGGGAGGGGACTGAAGCTTTCTTT.

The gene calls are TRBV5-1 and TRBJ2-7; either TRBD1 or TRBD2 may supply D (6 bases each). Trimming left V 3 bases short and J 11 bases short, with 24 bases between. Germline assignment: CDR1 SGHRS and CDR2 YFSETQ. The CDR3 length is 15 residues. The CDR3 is CASSSRDSSKPGEYF. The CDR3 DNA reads TGCGCCAGCAGCTCTCGGGACTCCTCGAAACCAGGGGAGTACTTC. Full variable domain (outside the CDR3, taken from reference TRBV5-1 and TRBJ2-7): KAGVTQTPRYLIKTRGQQVTLSCSPISGHRSVSWYQQTPGQGLQFLFEYFSETQRNKGNFPGRFSGRQFSNSRSEMNVSTLELGDSALYLCASSSRDSSKPGEYFGPGTRLTVT.

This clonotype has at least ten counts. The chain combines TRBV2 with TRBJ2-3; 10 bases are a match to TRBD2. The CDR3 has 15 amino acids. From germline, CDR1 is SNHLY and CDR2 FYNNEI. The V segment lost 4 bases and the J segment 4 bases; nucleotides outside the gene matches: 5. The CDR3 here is CASSAGLAVADTQYF. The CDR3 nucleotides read TGTGCCAGCAGTGCAGGACTAGCGGTAGCAGATACGCAGTATTTT.

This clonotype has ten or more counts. The CDR3: CASSLESHGGYGYTF. For the CDR3, the DNA is TGTGCCAGCAGCTTGGAATCCCACGGCGGCTATGGCTACACCTTC. V is TRBV5-5 and J is TRBJ1-2; no clear D gene. This CDR3 has 15 amino acids. Trimming took off 0 bases at V and 4 bases at J, with 13 bases between the two ends. Germline V lookup: CDR1 SGHKS, CDR2 YYEKEE (reference sequence).

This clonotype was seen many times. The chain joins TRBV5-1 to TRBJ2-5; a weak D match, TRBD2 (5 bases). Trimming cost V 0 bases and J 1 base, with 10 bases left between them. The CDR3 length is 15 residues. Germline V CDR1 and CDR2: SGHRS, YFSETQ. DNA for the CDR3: TGCGCCAGCAGCTTGGCCCAAGCGGCCCAAGAGACCCAGTACTTC. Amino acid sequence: CASSLAQAAQETQYF.

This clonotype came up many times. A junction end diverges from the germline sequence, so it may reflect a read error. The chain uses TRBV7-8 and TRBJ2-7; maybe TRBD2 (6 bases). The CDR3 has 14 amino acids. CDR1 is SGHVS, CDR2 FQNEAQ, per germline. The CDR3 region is CASSLATHSYEQYF. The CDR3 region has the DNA TGTGCCAGCAGCCTAGCGACTCACTCCTACGAGCAGTACTTC. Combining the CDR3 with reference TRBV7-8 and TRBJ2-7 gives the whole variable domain GAGVSQSPRYKVAKRGQDVALRCDPISGHVSLFWYQQALGQGPEFLTYFQNEAQLDKSGLPSDRFFAERPEGSVSTLKIQRTQQEDSAVYLCASSLATHSYEQYFGPGTRLTVT.

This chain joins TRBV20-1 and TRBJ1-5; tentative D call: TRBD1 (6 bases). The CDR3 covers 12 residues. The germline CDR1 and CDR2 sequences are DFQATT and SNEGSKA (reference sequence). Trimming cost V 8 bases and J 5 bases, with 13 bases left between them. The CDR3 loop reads CSSGQRDQPQHF. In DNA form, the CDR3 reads TGCAGTTCTGGACAGAGGGATCAGCCCCAGCATTTT.

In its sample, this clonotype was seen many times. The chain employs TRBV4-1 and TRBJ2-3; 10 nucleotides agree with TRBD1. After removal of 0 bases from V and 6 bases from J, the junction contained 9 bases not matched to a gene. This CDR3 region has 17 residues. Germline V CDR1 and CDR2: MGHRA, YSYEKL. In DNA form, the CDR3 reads TGCGCCAGCAGCCAAGACGGGACAGGGGAGCTTTGGGATACGCAGTATTTT. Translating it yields CASSQDGTGELWDTQYF.

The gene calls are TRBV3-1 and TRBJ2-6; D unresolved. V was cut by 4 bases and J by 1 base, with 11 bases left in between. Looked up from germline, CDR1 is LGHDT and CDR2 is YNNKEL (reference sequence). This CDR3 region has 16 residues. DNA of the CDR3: TGTGCCAGCAGCCTCGGGCCGTTATCTGGGGCCAACGTCCTGACTTTC. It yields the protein CASSLGPLSGANVLTF.

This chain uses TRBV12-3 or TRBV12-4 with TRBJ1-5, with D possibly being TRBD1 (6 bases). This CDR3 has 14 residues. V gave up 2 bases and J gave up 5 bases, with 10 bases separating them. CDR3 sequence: CASSLSAGDQPQHF. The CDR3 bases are TGTGCCAGCAGTTTATCGGCAGGGGATCAGCCCCAGCATTTT.

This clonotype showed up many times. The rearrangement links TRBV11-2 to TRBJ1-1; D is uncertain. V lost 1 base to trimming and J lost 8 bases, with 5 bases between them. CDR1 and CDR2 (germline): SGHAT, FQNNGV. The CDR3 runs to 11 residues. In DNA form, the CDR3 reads TGTGCCAGCAGCTTAGTATCGGAAGCTTTCTTT. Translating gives CASSLVSEAFF.

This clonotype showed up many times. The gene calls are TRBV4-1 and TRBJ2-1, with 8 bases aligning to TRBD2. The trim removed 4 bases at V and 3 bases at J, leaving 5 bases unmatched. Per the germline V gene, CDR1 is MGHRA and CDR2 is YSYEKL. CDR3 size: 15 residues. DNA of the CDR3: TGCGCCAGCAGCCGAACGGGGGGGTTCTACAATGAGCAGTTCTTC. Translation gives CASSRTGGFYNEQFF.

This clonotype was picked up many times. The CDR3 nucleotides read TGCGCCAGCAGCTTGGAGGTGACTAGCCGATCGGGCTACGAGCAGTACTTC. It is translated as CASSLEVTSRSGYEQYF. The rearrangement links TRBV5-1 to TRBJ2-7, with 7 bases fitting TRBD2. The V gene end was trimmed by 0 bases and the J gene end by 3 bases; junction bases not matched to a gene: 12. Germline CDR1 and CDR2: SGHRS and YFSETQ. This CDR3 has 17 residues.

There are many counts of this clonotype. The chain's CDR3 is CSATPSAGAAETQYF. The CDR3 DNA reads TGCAGTGCTACCCCTTCGGCAGGAGCTGCGGAGACCCAGTACTTC. The chain combines TRBV20-1 with TRBJ2-5; D is uncertain. The CDR3 contains 15 residues. The ends were cut back, 4 bases at V and 5 bases at J, with 20 bases in the middle. The germline V gene has CDR1 DFQATT and CDR2 SNEGSKA (reference sequence).

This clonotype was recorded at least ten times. CDR3 protein: CASYPLAEVRDTQYF. The DNA of the CDR3 is TGTGCCAGCTATCCTTTAGCTGAGGTTAGGGATACGCAGTATTTT. V gene TRBV21-1 combines with J gene TRBJ2-3. TRBV21-1 is classified as a pseudogene. This CDR3 has 15 amino acids.

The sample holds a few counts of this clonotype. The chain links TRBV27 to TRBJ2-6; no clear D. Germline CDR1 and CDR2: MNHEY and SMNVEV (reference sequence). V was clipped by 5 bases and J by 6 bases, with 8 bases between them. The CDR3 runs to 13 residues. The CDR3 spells CASSPLEANVLTF. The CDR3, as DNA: TGTGCCAGCAGTCCCCTTGAGGCCAACGTCCTGACTTTC.

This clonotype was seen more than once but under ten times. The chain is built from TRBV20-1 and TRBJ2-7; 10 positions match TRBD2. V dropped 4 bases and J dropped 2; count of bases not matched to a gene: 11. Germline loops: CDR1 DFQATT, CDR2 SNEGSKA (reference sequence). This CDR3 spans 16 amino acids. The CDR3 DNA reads TGCAGTGCTACCGATTCCGGGACTAGCGCCGCCTACGAGCAGTACTTC. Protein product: CSATDSGTSAAYEQYF.

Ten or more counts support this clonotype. CDR3: CAISEWTGANTGELFF. The CDR3 coding sequence is TGTGCCATCAGTGAGTGGACAGGGGCTAACACCGGGGAGCTGTTTTTT. The chain recombines TRBV10-3 with TRBJ2-2, with 9 bases identical to TRBD1. With 1 base clipped from V and 2 bases from J, the junction kept 2 bases outside the gene matches. Per germline, CDR1 ENHRY and CDR2 SYGVKD. The length of the CDR3 is 16 residues.

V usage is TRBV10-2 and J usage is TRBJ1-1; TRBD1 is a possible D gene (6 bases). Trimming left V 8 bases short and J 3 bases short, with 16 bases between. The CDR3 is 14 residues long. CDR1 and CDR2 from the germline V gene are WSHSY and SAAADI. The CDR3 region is CASRAFRGYTEAFF. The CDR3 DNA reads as TGCGCCAGCCGGGCATTCAGGGGTTACACTGAAGCTTTCTTT.

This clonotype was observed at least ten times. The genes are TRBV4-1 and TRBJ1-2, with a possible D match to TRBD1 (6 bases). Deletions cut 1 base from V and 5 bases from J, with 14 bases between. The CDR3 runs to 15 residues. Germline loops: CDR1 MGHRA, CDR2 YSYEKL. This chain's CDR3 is CASSQVLGGVYGYTF. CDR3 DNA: TGCGCCAGCAGCCAAGTCCTCGGGGGCGTGTATGGCTACACCTTC.

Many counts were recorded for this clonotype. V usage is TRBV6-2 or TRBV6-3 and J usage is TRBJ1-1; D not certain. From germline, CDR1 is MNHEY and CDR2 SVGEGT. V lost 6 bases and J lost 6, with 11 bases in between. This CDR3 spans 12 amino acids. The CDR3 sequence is CASSQDTPEAFF. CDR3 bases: TGTGCCAGCAGCCAAGACACGCCTGAAGCTTTCTTT.

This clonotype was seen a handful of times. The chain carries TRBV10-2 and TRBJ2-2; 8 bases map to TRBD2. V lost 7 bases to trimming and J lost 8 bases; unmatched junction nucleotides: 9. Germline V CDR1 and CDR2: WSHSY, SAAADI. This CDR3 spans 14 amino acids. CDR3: CASTPGGVLGELFF. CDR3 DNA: TGCGCCAGCACTCCCGGGGGGGTATTGGGGGAGCTGTTTTTT.

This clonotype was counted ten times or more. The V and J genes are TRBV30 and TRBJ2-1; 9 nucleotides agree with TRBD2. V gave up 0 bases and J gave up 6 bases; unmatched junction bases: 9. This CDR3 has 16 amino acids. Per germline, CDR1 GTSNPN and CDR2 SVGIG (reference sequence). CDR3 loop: CAWSVILAGPGNEQFF. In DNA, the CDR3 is TGTGCCTGGAGTGTAATCCTAGCGGGGCCTGGCAATGAGCAGTTCTTC.

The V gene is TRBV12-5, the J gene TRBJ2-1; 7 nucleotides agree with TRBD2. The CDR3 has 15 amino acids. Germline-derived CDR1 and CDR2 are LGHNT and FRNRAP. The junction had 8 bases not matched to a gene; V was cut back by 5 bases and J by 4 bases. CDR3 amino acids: CASGLPGGNYNEQFF. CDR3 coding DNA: TGTGCTAGTGGTCTCCCCGGGGGGAATTACAATGAGCAGTTCTTC.